Included here is one TCR beta chain sequence, with context. The antigen is undetermined. These data are taken from a study of cytomegalovirus exposure and HLA in healthy donors. Study summary: Early released data comprised about 85 million unique TCRs from HLA-typed donors.

Amplification used 60 Vbeta primers and 13 Jbeta primers. Repertoires were generated with immunoSEQ multiplex PCR, while TCRdb's copy carries only in-frame clones and drops some. This sample yields approximately 80,000 clones, of which 70% to 85% are seen a single time; 20% to 25% belongs to the top ten. The junction had 12 bases not matched to a gene; V was cut back by 5 bases and J by 5 bases. This CDR3 has 14 amino acids. The germline V gene has CDR1 GTSNPN and CDR2 SVGIG (reference sequence). Findings and limits, study-wide: It has been reported that TCR beta sequences accurately predicted the HLA-A and HLA-B alleles of most subjects.

The sequenced material came from PBMCs. The chain has TRBV30 and TRBJ2-7, with 7 bases lining up with TRBD2. The receptor was isolated from a man aged 30-40 years in good health and CMV-seropositive. In nucleotides, the CDR3 is TGTGCCTGGGGCCTGACTAGCCCCCAGGACGAGCAGTACTTC. Encoded protein: CAWGLTSPQDEQYF.